A single sample gave rise to the 3 T cell receptor delta chains below, sequenced in a study of gamma-delta T cells after stem cell transplantation. TCRdb re-processed the RT-PCR reads via CATT. The table records about 5,700 delta-chain clones, 1.9% of them present only once. The specimen sequenced was gamma-delta T cells. The receptors come from a human donor. It is not recorded whose cells these are; they may come from a transplant donor.

This chain links TRDV2 with TRDJ3; TRDD3 matches 13 bases. CDR3 length equals 19 residues. V was clipped by 3 bases and J by 0 bases; unmatched bases: 4. In germline, CDR1 is GEAIGNYY, CDR2 EKD. CDR3 sequence (DNA): TGTGCCTGTGACTCACTGGGGGATACGCGCTCCTGGGACACCCGACAGATGTTTTTC. This translates into CACDSLGDTRSWDTRQMFF.

This clone is medium-sized. The chain couples TRDV2 to TRDJ1; 12 bases are shared with TRDD3. Germline V CDR1 and CDR2: GEAIGNYY, EKD. The CDR3 has 20 residues. The trim removed 6 bases at V and 0 bases at J, leaving 19 bases unmatched. The CDR3 DNA reads TGTGCCTGTTACCAGACAAGCTACTGGGGGATACTCGATAACACCGATAAACTCATCTTT. Translation: CACYQTSYWGILDNTDKLIF.

With respect to this clone: TCRdb assigns this DNA the protein of a much larger clone, which departs from its translation at residue 5; this likely reflects a read error, and the protein shown comes from translating the DNA. Other DNA sequences of this sample code for an identical CDR3. Here the CDR3 reads CACDAVGGLHTDKLIF. The CDR3 coding sequence is TGTGCCTGTGACGCCGTTGGGGGGCTACACACCGATAAACTCATCTTT. The J gene is TRDJ1, the V gene TRDV2, with D perhaps TRDD3 (6 bases). V dropped 3 bases and J dropped 0 bases, with 16 bases sitting between them. Germline-derived CDR1 and CDR2 are GEAIGNYY and EKD. This CDR3 contains 16 residues.